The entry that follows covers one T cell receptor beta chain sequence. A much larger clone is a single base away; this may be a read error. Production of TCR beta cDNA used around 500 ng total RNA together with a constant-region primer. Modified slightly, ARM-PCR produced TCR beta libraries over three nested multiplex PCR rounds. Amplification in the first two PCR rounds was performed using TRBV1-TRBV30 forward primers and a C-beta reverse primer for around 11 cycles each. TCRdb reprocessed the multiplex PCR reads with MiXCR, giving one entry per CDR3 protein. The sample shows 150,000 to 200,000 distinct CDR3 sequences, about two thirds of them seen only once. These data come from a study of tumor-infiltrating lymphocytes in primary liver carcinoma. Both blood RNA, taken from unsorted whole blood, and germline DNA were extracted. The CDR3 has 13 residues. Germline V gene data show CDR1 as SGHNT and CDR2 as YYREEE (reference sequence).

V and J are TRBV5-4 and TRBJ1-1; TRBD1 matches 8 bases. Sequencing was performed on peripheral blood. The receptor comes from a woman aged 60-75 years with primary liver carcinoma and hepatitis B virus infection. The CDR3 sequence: CASSFGQGTDAFF. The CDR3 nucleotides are TGTGCCAGCAGCTTTGGACAGGGTACTGACGCTTTCTTT.